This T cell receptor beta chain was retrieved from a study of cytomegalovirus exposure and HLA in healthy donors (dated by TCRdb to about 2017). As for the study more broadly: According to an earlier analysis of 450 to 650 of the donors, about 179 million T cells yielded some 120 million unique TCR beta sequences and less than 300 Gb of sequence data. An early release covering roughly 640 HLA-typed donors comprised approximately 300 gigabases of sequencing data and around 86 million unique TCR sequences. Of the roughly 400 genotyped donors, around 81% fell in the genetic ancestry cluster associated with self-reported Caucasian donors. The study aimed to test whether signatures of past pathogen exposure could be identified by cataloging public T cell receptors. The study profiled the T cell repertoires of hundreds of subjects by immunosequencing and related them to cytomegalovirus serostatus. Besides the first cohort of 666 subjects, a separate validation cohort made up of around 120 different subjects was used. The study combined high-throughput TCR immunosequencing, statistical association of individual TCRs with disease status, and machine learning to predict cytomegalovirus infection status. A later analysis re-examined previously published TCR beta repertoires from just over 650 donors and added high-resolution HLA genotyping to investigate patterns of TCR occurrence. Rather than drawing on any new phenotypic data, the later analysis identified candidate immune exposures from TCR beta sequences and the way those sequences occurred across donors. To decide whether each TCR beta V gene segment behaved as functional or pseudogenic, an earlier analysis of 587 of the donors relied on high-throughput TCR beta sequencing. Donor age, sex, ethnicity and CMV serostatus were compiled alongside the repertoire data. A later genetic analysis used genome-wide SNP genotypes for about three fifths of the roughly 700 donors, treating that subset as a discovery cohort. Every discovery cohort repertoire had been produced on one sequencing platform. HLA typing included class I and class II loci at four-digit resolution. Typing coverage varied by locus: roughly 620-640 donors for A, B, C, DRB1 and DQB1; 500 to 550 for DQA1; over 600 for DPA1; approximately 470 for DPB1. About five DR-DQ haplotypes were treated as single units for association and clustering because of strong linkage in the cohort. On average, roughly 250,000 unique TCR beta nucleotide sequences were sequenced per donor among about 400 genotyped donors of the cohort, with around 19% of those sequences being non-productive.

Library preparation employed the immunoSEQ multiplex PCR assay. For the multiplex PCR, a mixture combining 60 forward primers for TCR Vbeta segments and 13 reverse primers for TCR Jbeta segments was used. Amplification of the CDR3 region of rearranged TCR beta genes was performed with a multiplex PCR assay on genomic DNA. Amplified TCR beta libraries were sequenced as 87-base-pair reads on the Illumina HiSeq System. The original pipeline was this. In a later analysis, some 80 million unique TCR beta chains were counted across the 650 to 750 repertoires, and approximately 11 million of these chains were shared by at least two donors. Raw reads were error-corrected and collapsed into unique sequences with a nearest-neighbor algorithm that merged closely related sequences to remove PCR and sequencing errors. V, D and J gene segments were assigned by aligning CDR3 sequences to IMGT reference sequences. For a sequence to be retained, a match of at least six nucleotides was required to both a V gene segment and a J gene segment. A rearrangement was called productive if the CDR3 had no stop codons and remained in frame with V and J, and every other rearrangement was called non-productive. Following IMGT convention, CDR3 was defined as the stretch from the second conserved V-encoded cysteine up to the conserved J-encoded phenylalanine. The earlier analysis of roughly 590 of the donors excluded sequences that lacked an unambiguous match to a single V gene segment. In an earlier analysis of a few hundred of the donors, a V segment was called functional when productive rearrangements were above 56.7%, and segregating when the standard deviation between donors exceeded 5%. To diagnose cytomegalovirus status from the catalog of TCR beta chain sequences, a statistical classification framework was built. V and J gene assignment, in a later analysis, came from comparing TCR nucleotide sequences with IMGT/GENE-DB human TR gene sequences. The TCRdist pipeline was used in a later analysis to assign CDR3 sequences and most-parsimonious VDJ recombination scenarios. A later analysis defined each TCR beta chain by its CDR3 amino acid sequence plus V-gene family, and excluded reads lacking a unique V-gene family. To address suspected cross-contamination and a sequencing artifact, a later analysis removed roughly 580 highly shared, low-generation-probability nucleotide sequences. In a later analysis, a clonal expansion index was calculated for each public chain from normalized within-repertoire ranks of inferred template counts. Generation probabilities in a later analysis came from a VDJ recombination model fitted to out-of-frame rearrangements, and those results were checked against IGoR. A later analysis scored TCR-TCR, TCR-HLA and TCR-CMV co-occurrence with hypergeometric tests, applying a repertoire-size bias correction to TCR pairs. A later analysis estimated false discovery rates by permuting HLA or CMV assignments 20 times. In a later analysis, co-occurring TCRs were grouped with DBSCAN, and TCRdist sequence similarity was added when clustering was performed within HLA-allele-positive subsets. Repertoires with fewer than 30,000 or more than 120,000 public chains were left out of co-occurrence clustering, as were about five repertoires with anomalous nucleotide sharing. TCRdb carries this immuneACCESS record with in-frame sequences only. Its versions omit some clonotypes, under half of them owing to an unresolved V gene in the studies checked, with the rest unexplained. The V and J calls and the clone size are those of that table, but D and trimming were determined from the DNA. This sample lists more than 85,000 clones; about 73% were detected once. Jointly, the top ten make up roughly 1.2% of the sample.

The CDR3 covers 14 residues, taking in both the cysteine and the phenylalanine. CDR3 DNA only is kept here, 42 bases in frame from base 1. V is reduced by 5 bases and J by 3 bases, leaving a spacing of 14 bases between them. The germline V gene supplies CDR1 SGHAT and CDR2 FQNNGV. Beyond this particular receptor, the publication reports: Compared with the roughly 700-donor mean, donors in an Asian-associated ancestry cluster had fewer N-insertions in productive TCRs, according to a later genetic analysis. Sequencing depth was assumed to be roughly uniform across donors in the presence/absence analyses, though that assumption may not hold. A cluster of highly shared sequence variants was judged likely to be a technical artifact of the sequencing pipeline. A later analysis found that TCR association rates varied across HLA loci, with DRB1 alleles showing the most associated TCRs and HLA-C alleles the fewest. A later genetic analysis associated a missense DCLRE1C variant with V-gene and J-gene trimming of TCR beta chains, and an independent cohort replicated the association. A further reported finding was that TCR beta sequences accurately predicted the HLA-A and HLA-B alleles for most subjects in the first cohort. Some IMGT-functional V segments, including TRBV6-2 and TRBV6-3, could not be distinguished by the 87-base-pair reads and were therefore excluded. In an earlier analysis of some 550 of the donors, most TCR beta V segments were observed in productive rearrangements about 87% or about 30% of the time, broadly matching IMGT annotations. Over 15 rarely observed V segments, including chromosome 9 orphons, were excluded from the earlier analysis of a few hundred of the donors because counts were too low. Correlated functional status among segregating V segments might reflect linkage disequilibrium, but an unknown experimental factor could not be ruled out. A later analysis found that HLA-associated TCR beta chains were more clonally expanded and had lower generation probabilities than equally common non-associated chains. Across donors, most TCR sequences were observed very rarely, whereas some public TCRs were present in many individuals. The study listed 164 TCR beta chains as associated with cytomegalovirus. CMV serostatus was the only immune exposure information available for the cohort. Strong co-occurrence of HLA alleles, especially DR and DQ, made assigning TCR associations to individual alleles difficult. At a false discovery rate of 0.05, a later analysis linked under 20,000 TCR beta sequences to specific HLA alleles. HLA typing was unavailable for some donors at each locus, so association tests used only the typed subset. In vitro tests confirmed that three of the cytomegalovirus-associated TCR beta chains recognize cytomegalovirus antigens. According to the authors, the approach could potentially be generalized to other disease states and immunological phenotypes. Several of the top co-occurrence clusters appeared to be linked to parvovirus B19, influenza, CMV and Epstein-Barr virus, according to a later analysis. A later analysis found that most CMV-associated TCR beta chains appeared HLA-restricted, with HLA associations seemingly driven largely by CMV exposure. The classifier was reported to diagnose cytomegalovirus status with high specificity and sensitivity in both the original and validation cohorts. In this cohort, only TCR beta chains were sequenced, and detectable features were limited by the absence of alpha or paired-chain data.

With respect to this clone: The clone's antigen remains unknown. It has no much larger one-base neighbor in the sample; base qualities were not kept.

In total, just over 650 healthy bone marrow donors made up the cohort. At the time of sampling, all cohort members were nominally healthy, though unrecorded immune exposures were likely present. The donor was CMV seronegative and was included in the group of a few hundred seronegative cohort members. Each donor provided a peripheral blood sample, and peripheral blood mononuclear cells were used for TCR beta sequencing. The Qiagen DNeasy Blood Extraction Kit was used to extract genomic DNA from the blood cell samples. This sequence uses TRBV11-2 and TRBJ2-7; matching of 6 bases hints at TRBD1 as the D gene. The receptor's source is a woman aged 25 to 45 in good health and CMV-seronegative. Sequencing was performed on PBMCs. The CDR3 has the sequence CASSNRDIYYEQYF. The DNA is TGTGCCAGCAGCAACAGGGATATTTACTACGAGCAGTACTTC.